The 10 T cell receptor beta chains reported below all come from one sample, sequenced in a study of shared clonotypes between healthy human individuals. This table comes from immunoSEQ multiplex PCR, and its TCRdb copy is limited to in-frame clones, with some not included. This sample has about 1 million clones, with about 75% found just once. Sequenced: memory CD4+ T cells sorted from blood. Subset here: CD45RA-negative fraction. These TCRs come from a man between 18 and 29 years old in good health.

J is TRBJ2-5 and V is TRBV2; D is uncertain. V shed 6 bases and J shed 1 base, with 12 bases lying between them. This CDR3 has 14 residues. Germline CDR1 is SNHLY and CDR2 is FYNNEI. The CDR3 here is CASRLGWVQETQYF. In DNA, the CDR3 is TGTGCCAGCAGGCTTGGGTGGGTCCAAGAGACCCAGTACTTC.

This chain connects TRBV4-2 to TRBJ2-5, with D maybe TRBD2 (5 bases). Germline values: CDR1 LGHNA, CDR2 YNFKEQ. Trimming shortened V by 1 base and J by 5 bases, and 14 bases separated the two germline ends. The CDR3 sequence is 15 residues long. Here the CDR3 DNA reads TGTGCCAGCAGCCAAGGCGGAGGTGGCGGGGAGACCCAGTACTTC. It encodes CASSQGGGGGETQYF.

The chain employs TRBV7-9 and TRBJ1-4; TRBD1 is a possible D gene (6 bases). Trimming stripped 5 bases from V and 8 bases from J, with 15 bases between. The CDR3 length is 14 residues. From germline, CDR1 is SEHNR and CDR2 FQNEAQ (reference sequence). In DNA form, the CDR3 reads TGTGCCAGCAGCACCCGACAAGGGGGGGAAAAACTGTTTTTT. This gives the protein CASSTRQGGEKLFF.

The rearrangement links TRBV7-9 to TRBJ2-3, with 8 bases lining up with TRBD1. Trimming removed 3 bases from V and 6 bases from J; junction bases left unmatched: 8. There are 15 residues in the CDR3. In germline, CDR1 is SEHNR, CDR2 FQNEAQ (reference sequence). CDR3 sequence (DNA): TGTGCCAGCAGCTTTCCCCCAGGGGGCCGGGATACGCAGTATTTT. Amino acid sequence: CASSFPPGGRDTQYF.

The chain combines TRBV30 with TRBJ1-1; 8 positions agree with TRBD1. The J segment lost 5 bases and the V segment lost 0 bases, leaving 5 bases of the junction unmatched. CDR1 is GTSNPN, CDR2 SVGIG, per germline (reference sequence). CDR3 size: 14 residues. CDR3: CAWSVATGVTEAFF. CDR3 coding DNA: TGTGCCTGGAGTGTGGCGACAGGGGTTACTGAAGCTTTCTTT.

This clone appeared once. The chain is built from TRBV2 and TRBJ2-2; D is uncertain. This CDR3 spans 14 amino acids. Deletions cut 0 bases from V and 7 bases from J, with 9 bases between. Germline loops: CDR1 SNHLY, CDR2 FYNNEI. CDR3 in DNA: TGTGCCAGCAGTGAAGCTCTTTTGGTCGGGGAGCTGTTTTTT. Translated, it gives CASSEALLVGELFF.

The chain recombines TRBV10-1 with TRBJ2-7, with D possibly matching TRBD1 (6 bases). Per germline, CDR1 WNHNN and CDR2 SYGVQD (reference sequence). The CDR3 extends over 12 amino acids. The ends were cut back, 4 bases at V and 6 bases at J, with 10 bases in the middle. The CDR3 nucleotides are TGCGCCAGCAGTGTAACAGGGCTCGAGCAGTACTTC. It codes for CASSVTGLEQYF.

The rearrangement uses TRBV5-1 and TRBJ1-5; no firm D call. Germline V gene sequence: CDR1 SGHRS, CDR2 YFSETQ. The CDR3 is 15 amino acids. Deletions cut 0 bases from V and 0 bases from J, with 7 bases between. The CDR3 sequence: CASSLDPYSNQPQHF. The DNA for the CDR3 is TGCGCCAGCAGCTTGGACCCTTATAGCAATCAGCCCCAGCATTTT.

CDR3 loop: CASSLTVQHIEQFF. As DNA, the CDR3 is TGTGCCAGCAGCTTAACGGTCCAACATATTGAGCAGTTCTTC. This chain uses TRBV7-8 with TRBJ2-1; no firm D call. Germline loops: CDR1 SGHVS, CDR2 FQNEAQ. The CDR3 is 14 amino acids. V dropped 2 bases and J dropped 9 bases, with 14 bases sitting between them.

The chain is built from TRBV19 and TRBJ2-5; 7 nucleotides agree with TRBD2. V lost 5 bases to trimming and J lost 6 bases; unmatched junction nucleotides: 12. This CDR3 contains 15 residues. The germline V gene has CDR1 LNHDA and CDR2 SQIVND (reference sequence). CDR3 amino acids: CASSFPGVAGQTQYF. CDR3 in DNA: TGTGCCAGTAGTTTTCCCGGGGTAGCGGGTCAGACCCAGTACTTC.